The clone carrying this TCR beta chain was recorded once. In the source study's methods: Quantification of nucleated cells was approximated via reference gene primer amplification. Repertoires were generated with immunoSEQ multiplex PCR, while TCRdb's copy carries only in-frame clones and drops some. Clonal size and the V and J genes are those of that table, whereas D and trimming came from the DNA. This table holds around 200,000 clones, about nine tenths found once. This specimen belongs to a study of blood T cell repertoires in COVID-19. Study-level information: The United States, Italy and Spain supplied acute and convalescent COVID-19 samples. The cDNA or gDNA used as material had been derived from T cells, B-cell-depleted T cells, or PBMCs.

Trimming shortened V by 0 bases and J by 10 bases, and 13 bases separated the two germline ends. The CDR3 covers 14 residues. Germline CDR1 is SGDLS and CDR2 is YYNGEE. V usage is TRBV9 and J usage is TRBJ1-4, with D perhaps TRBD1 (5 bases). The sequence was obtained from a man aged 45-60 years with acute or convalescent COVID-19. The sequenced sample was peripheral blood. The CDR3 loop reads CASSVGPGVGKLFF. The CDR3 DNA reads as TGTGCCAGCAGCGTAGGGCCGGGGGTTGGAAAACTGTTTTTT.